A single sample gave rise to the 21 T cell receptor beta chains below, sequenced in a study of T-cell reconstitution after alpha-beta-depleted transplantation in children. TCRbeta library preparation incorporated unique molecular identifiers. TCRdb ran MiXCR on the PCR reads and lists one entry per CDR3 protein. The table has around 96,000 distinct CDR3 sequences, 12% seen once; the top ten hold 14%. Sequenced here: PBMCs from the stem cell graft donor, sampled from the stem cell graft. The receptors were sampled from a human donor who donated a stem cell graft to a child with inherited bone marrow failure.

This clonotype was seen at least ten times. The chain joins TRBV7-8 to TRBJ2-7; D might be TRBD1 (6 bases). Trimming left V 5 bases short and J 0 bases short, with 14 bases between. Germline-derived CDR1 and CDR2 are SGHVS and FQNEAQ. There are 15 residues in the CDR3. CDR3 residues: CASSVSGTFSYEQYF. The CDR3 DNA reads as TGTGCCAGCAGCGTGTCCGGGACATTCTCCTACGAGCAGTACTTC.

Many counts were recorded for this clonotype. This sequence joins TRBV5-1 and TRBJ2-5; 13 bases are shared with TRBD2. CDR3 length: 16 amino acids. J gave up 0 bases and V 4 bases, and 3 bases lay outside the gene matches. Germline loops: CDR1 SGHRS, CDR2 YFSETQ. As DNA, the CDR3 is TGCGCCAGCAGCGCGGGACTAGCGGGAAACCAAGAGACCCAGTACTTC. Translating gives CASSAGLAGNQETQYF.

This clonotype appeared once. The rearrangement joins TRBV19 to TRBJ1-2, with 10 bases that match TRBD1. Germline lookup yields CDR1 LNHDA and CDR2 SQIVND (reference sequence). There are 13 residues in the CDR3. Germline trimming cut 8 bases from V and 7 bases from J; bases unmatched to any gene: 7. CDR3 coding DNA: TGTGCCAGTTCTACGACAGGGGGCTTTGGCTACACCTTC. As protein: CASSTTGGFGYTF.

This clonotype has a handful of counts. V and J are TRBV7-6 and TRBJ2-7; D may be TRBD1 (6 bases). The V gene lost 5 bases and the J gene lost 2 bases, with 22 bases spanning the gap. Germline loops: CDR1 SGHVS, CDR2 FNYEAQ. CDR3 length: 17 amino acids. Written as DNA, the CDR3 is TGTGCCAGCAGCCCCCGAGCGCTGTGGGACACCACCTACGAGCAGTACTTC. Translating gives CASSPRALWDTTYEQYF.

This clonotype was found a few times. The rearrangement joins TRBV6-2 or TRBV6-3 to TRBJ1-2, with D possibly matching TRBD1 (6 bases). The CDR3 is made up of 12 amino acids. V shed 2 bases and J shed 6 bases, with 7 bases lying between them. Germline V gene data show CDR1 as MNHEY and CDR2 as SVGEGT. In DNA form, the CDR3 reads TGTGCCAGCAGTTACGCAGGGGATGGCTACACCTTC. This sequence encodes CASSYAGDGYTF.

This clonotype has ten or more counts. The V and J genes are TRBV27 and TRBJ2-1; a weak D match, TRBD2 (6 bases). Deletions cut 8 bases from V and 6 bases from J, with 11 bases between. The CDR3 has 12 residues. Germline V gene lookup returns CDR1 MNHEY and CDR2 SMNVEV (reference sequence). The CDR3 DNA follows: TGTGCCAGCGTTGCGGGGTTCAATGAGCAGTTCTTC. The encoded protein is CASVAGFNEQFF.

Many counts were recorded for this clonotype. The gene calls are TRBV15 and TRBJ1-1, with unresolved D. CDR3 length: 13 amino acids. With 1 base removed from V and 0 bases from J, the gap between germline ends came to 3 bases. Germline V lookup: CDR1 LNHNV, CDR2 YYDKDF (reference sequence). Here the CDR3 reads CATSRGLNTEAFF. The CDR3 coding sequence is TGTGCCACCAGCAGAGGGCTGAACACTGAAGCTTTCTTT.

This clonotype came up many times. The V and J genes are TRBV18 and TRBJ2-3; D is ambiguous. Germline lookup yields CDR1 KGHSH and CDR2 LQKENI. The V end lost 9 bases, the J end lost 2 bases, and 15 bases lay between the germline ends. This CDR3 comprises 14 residues. The CDR3 DNA sequence: TGTGCCAGTTTTGGGTACCGAAACACAGATACGCAGTATTTT. Its protein product is CASFGYRNTDTQYF.

Ten or more counts support this clonotype. The J gene is TRBJ2-3, the V gene TRBV24-1; TRBD2 matches 8 bases. The length of the CDR3 is 15 residues. Trimming at V came to 4 bases and at J to 6 bases, leaving 8 bases not matched to a gene. In germline, CDR1 is KGHDR, CDR2 SFDVKD. Here the CDR3 reads CATSDGGGPGDTQYF. The DNA for the CDR3 is TGTGCCACCAGTGACGGGGGGGGGCCGGGGGATACGCAGTATTTT.

This clonotype was seen repeatedly, ten times or more. The V call is TRBV13, the J call TRBJ2-7, with D perhaps TRBD2 (5 bases). Trimming cost V 1 base and J 1 base, with 8 bases left between them. The CDR3 sequence is 14 residues long. The V gene's germline CDR1 is PRHDT and CDR2 FYEKMQ (reference sequence). CDR3 in DNA: TGTGCCAGCAGCTTAGTTCGGGGTTCCTACGAGCAGTACTTC. It is translated as CASSLVRGSYEQYF.

This clonotype occurred many times. The genes are TRBV27 and TRBJ1-1, with D possibly matching TRBD1 (5 bases). Germline V CDR1 and CDR2: MNHEY, SMNVEV (reference sequence). CDR3 length: 14 amino acids. The V and J ends lost 6 bases and 3 bases respectively, with 14 bases between them. The CDR3 reads CASRDRTTDTEAFF. The CDR3 region has the DNA TGTGCCAGCAGGGATAGGACAACTGACACTGAAGCTTTCTTT.

In its sample, this clonotype was seen many times. The V gene is TRBV5-1, the J gene TRBJ2-3; 9 bases are shared with TRBD2. Germline values: CDR1 SGHRS, CDR2 YFSETQ. The CDR3 runs 15 residues. The V segment lost 3 bases and the J segment 0 bases; nucleotides outside the gene matches: 2. The DNA for the CDR3 is TGCGCCAGCAGCTCTAGCGGGGTTAGCACAGATACGCAGTATTTT. It encodes CASSSSGVSTDTQYF. The full variable domain, completed using reference TRBV5-1 and TRBJ2-3, is KAGVTQTPRYLIKTRGQQVTLSCSPISGHRSVSWYQQTPGQGLQFLFEYFSETQRNKGNFPGRFSGRQFSNSRSEMNVSTLELGDSALYLCASSSSGVSTDTQYFGPGTRLTVL.

This clonotype has just one count. V usage is TRBV7-2 and J usage is TRBJ2-7; D might be TRBD1 (7 bases). V dropped 6 bases and J dropped 0 bases, with 18 bases sitting between them. This CDR3 has 16 residues. CDR1 is SGHTA and CDR2 is FQGNSA in the germline V gene. CDR3: CASSYDCQGGSYEQYF. As DNA, the CDR3 is TGTGCCAGCAGTTACGACTGTCAGGGGGGCTCCTACGAGCAGTACTTC. The full variable domain, with the rest looked up from reference TRBV7-2 and TRBJ2-7, is GAGVSQSPSNKVTEKGKDVELRCDPISGHTALYWYRQSLGQGLEFLIYFQGNSAPDKSGLPSDRFSAERTGGSVSTLTIQRTQQEDSAVYLCASSYDCQGGSYEQYFGPGTRLTVT.

This clonotype has at least ten counts. V gene TRBV12-3 or TRBV12-4 combines with J gene TRBJ1-2; D gene uncertain. The CDR3 length is 12 residues. Trimming left V 4 bases short and J 6 bases short, with 9 bases between. CDR3 loop: CASSSRQNGYTF. For the CDR3, the DNA is TGTGCCAGCAGTTCCCGTCAAAATGGCTACACCTTC.

In its sample, this clonotype was seen many times. The gene calls are TRBV24-1 and TRBJ1-5; D not resolved. V was trimmed by 3 bases and J by 7 bases, leaving 6 bases between them. Per the germline V gene, CDR1 is KGHDR and CDR2 is SFDVKD. CDR3 length: 12 residues. The CDR3 region has the DNA TGTGCCACCAGTGATGGGTTCCAGCCCCAGCATTTT. Its protein product is CATSDGFQPQHF.

This clonotype has ten or more counts. V gene TRBV12-3 or TRBV12-4 combines with J gene TRBJ1-5, with TRBD1 matching over 7 bases. CDR3 size: 13 residues. Unmatched junction bases numbered 3, after V lost 10 bases and J lost 0 bases. CDR3 nucleotide sequence: TGTGCCATCCGACAGGGTAGCAATCAGCCCCAGCATTTT. Protein: CAIRQGSNQPQHF.

This clonotype was detected many times. The CDR3 bases are TGTGCCAGCAGCCCAAGGCGGGGGGGCCGGGATGAGCAGTTCTTC. Translation: CASSPRRGGRDEQFF. The chain carries TRBV11-2 and TRBJ2-1; TRBD2 matches at 9 bases. Germline V lookup: CDR1 SGHAT, CDR2 FQNNGV. The CDR3 has 15 amino acids. Germline trimming cut 5 bases from V and 8 bases from J; bases unmatched to any gene: 10. Full variable domain (rest looked up from reference TRBV11-2 and TRBJ2-1): EAGVAQSPRYKIIEKRQSVAFWCNPISGHATLYWYQQILGQGPKLLIQFQNNGVVDDSQLPKDRFSAERLKGVDSTLKIQPAKLEDSAVYLCASSPRRGGRDEQFFGPGTRLTVL.

This clonotype occurred many times. The V call is TRBV5-4, the J call TRBJ2-1; perhaps TRBD1 as D (7 bases). CDR1 and CDR2 from the germline V gene are SGHNT and YYREEE (reference sequence). The CDR3 runs 14 residues. The V and J ends lost 6 bases and 7 bases respectively, with 17 bases between them. CDR3 nucleotide sequence: TGTGCCAGCACTCCAAAGACAGGGAGGAATGAGCAGTTCTTC. This sequence encodes CASTPKTGRNEQFF.

This clonotype was observed many times. J is TRBJ2-5 and V is TRBV27; D may be TRBD2 (7 bases). This CDR3 is built from 13 residues. Germline V gene data show CDR1 as MNHEY and CDR2 as SMNVEV (reference sequence). The V end was cut by 2 bases, the J end by 4 bases, with 8 bases between. The CDR3 loop is CASSLAGAETQYF. CDR3 DNA: TGTGCCAGCAGTTTAGCGGGGGCAGAGACCCAGTACTTC.

This chain joins TRBV11-2 and TRBJ2-3; the D call may be TRBD1 or TRBD2 (5 bases each). Trimming took 3 bases from V and 4 from J, leaving 11 bases between them. This CDR3 contains 14 residues. Germline CDR1 and CDR2: SGHAT and FQNNGV. The CDR3, as DNA: TGTGCCAGCAGCTTTCTAGTGGGGGCAGATACGCAGTATTTT. This codes for CASSFLVGADTQYF.

In its sample, this clonotype was seen many times. V is TRBV7-8 and J is TRBJ1-2; tentatively, D is TRBD1 (6 bases). This CDR3 has 13 amino acids. Germline assignment: CDR1 SGHVS and CDR2 FQNEAQ. Trimming removed 3 bases at V and 7 bases at J, with 12 bases between. The CDR3 here is CASSFPTGRGYTF. The CDR3 DNA is TGTGCCAGCAGCTTCCCGACAGGTCGTGGCTACACCTTC. The full variable domain, its missing parts supplied by reference TRBV7-8 and TRBJ1-2, is GAGVSQSPRYKVAKRGQDVALRCDPISGHVSLFWYQQALGQGPEFLTYFQNEAQLDKSGLPSDRFFAERPEGSVSTLKIQRTQQEDSAVYLCASSFPTGRGYTFGSGTRLTVV.